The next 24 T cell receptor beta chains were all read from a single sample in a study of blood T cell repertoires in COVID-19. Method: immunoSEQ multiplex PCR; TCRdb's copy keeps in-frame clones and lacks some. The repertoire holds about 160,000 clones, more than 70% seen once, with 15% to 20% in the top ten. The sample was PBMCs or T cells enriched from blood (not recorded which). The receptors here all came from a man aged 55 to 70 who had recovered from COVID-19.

The DNA for the CDR3 is TGTGCCAGCAGCTCCGGACAGGGGAGCCTCAATGAAAAACTGTTTTTT. It encodes CASSSGQGSLNEKLFF. The gene calls are TRBV7-9 and TRBJ1-4; 9 bases agree with TRBD1. V gave up 4 bases and J gave up 5 bases; unmatched junction bases: 8. There are 16 residues in the CDR3. Germline values: CDR1 SEHNR, CDR2 FQNEAQ (reference sequence).

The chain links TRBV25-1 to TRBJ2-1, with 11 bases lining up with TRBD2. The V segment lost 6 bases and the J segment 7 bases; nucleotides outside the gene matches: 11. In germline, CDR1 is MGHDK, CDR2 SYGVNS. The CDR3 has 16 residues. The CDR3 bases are TGTGCCAGCAGCATCGGTAGCGGGAGGGCCGATAATGAGCAGTTCTTC. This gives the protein CASSIGSGRADNEQFF.

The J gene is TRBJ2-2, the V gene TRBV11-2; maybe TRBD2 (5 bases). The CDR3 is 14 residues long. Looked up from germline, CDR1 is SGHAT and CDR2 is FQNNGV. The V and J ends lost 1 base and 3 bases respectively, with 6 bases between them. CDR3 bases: TGTGCCAGCAGCTTAGGAGGGCACACCGGGGAGCTGTTTTTT. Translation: CASSLGGHTGELFF.

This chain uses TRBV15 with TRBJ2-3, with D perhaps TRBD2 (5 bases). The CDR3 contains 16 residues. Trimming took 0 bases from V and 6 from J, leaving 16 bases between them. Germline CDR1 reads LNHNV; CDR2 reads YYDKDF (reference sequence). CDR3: CATSRETGSLGDTQYF. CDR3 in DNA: TGTGCCACCAGCAGAGAAACGGGGAGTCTTGGGGATACGCAGTATTTT.

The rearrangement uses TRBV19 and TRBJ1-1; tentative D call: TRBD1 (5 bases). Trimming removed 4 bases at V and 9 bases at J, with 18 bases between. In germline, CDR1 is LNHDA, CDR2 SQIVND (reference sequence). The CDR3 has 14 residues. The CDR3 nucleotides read TGTGCCAGTAGTACCACCAGAGACAGCCTTCAAGCTTTCTTT. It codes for CASSTTRDSLQAFF.

The CDR3 is CASSLRSGGKNIQYF. Here the CDR3 DNA reads TGTGCCAGCAGCCTACGGTCGGGGGGCAAAAACATTCAGTACTTC. The chain employs TRBV3-1 (or the pseudogene TRBV3-2) and TRBJ2-4; 7 bases are shared with TRBD2. Germline V lookup: CDR1 LGHDT, CDR2 YNNKEL (reference sequence). This CDR3 is built from 15 residues. V trimming: 4 bases; J trimming: 3 bases; junction bases outside the gene matches: 6.

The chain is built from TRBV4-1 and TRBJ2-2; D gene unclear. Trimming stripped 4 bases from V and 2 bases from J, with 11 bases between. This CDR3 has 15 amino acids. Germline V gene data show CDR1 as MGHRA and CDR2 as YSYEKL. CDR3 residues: CASSRVPLNTGELFF. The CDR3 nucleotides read TGCGCCAGCAGCCGCGTTCCTCTTAACACCGGGGAGCTGTTTTTT.

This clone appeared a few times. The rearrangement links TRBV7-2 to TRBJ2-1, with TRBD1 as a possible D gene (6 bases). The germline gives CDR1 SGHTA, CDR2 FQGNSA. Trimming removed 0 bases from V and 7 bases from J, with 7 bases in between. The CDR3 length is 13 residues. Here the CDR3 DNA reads TGTGCCAGCAGCTTAGCCAGGGGTAATGAGCAGTTCTTC. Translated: CASSLARGNEQFF.

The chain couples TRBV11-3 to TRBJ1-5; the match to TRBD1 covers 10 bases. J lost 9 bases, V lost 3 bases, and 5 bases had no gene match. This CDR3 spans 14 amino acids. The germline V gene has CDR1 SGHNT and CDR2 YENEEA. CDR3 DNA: TGTGCCAGCAGCTTCCGGGACAGGGGAAGGCCCCAGCATTTT. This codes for CASSFRDRGRPQHF.

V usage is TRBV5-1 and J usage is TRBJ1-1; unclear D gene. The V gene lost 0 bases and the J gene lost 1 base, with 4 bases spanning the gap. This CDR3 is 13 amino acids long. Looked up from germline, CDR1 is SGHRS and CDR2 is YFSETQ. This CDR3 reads CASSLAKNTEAFF. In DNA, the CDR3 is TGCGCCAGCAGCTTGGCTAAGAACACTGAAGCTTTCTTT.

In DNA form, the CDR3 reads TGTGCCAGCTCACCACTCGGACAGGGGAGAGCAGATACGCAGTATTTT. It codes for CASSPLGQGRADTQYF. This sequence joins TRBV18 and TRBJ2-3, with TRBD1 identical over 9 bases. V lost 1 base to trimming and J lost 4 bases; unmatched junction nucleotides: 6. The germline V gene has CDR1 KGHSH and CDR2 LQKENI. The CDR3 runs 16 residues.

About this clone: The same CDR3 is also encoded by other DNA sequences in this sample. The CDR3 coding sequence is TGCGCCAGCAGCTTGGCGGGGGGAGAGGAGACCCAGTACTTC. Encoded protein: CASSLAGGEETQYF. V gene TRBV5-1 combines with J gene TRBJ2-5, with 7 bases lining up with TRBD2. The V segment lost 0 bases and the J segment 5 bases; nucleotides outside the gene matches: 4. In germline, CDR1 is SGHRS, CDR2 YFSETQ. The CDR3 totals 14 residues.

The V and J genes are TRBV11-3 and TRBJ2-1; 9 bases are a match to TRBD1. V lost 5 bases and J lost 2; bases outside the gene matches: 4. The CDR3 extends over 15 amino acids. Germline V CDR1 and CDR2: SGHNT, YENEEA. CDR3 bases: TGTGCCAGCAGCCCGGACAGGGGCCCCTACAATGAGCAGTTCTTC. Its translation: CASSPDRGPYNEQFF. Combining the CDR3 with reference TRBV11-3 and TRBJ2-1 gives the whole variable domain EAGVVQSPRYKIIEKKQPVAFWCNPISGHNTLYWYLQNLGQGPELLIRYENEEAVDDSQLPKDRFSAERLKGVDSTLKIQPAELGDSAVYLCASSPDRGPYNEQFFGPGTRLTVL.

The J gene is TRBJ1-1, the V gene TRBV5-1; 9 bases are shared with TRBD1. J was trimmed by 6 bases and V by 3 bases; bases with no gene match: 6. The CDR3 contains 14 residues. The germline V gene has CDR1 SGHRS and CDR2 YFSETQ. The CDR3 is CASSSGQGRAEAFF. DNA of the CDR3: TGCGCCAGCAGCTCGGGACAGGGTCGCGCTGAAGCTTTCTTT. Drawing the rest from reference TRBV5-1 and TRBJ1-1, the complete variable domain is KAGVTQTPRYLIKTRGQQVTLSCSPISGHRSVSWYQQTPGQGLQFLFEYFSETQRNKGNFPGRFSGRQFSNSRSEMNVSTLELGDSALYLCASSSGQGRAEAFFGQGTRLTVV.

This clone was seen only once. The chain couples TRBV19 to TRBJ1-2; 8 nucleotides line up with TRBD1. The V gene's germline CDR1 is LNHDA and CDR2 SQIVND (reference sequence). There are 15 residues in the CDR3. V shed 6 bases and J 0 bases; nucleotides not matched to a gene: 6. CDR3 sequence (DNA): TGTGCCAGTAGGGCAGGGGGCGCAGCTAACTATGGCTACACCTTC. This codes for CASRAGGAANYGYTF.

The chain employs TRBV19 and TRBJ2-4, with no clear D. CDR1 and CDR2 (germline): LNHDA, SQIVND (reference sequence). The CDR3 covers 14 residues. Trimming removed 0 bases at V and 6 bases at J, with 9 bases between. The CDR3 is CASSIDFKLNIQYF. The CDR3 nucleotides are TGTGCCAGTAGTATAGATTTTAAACTAAACATTCAGTACTTC.

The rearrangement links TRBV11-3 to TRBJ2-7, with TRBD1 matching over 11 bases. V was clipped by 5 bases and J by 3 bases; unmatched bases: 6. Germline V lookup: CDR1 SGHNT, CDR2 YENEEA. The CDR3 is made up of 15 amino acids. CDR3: CASSPGTGGRYEQYF. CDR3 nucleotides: TGTGCCAGCAGCCCAGGGACAGGGGGGCGCTACGAGCAGTACTTC. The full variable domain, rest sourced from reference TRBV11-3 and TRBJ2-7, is EAGVVQSPRYKIIEKKQPVAFWCNPISGHNTLYWYLQNLGQGPELLIRYENEEAVDDSQLPKDRFSAERLKGVDSTLKIQPAELGDSAVYLCASSPGTGGRYEQYFGPGTRLTVT.

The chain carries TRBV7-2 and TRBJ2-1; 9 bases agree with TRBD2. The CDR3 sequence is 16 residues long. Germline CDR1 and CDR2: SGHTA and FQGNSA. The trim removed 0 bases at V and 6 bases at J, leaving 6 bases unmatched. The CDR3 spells CASSLAAGGRANEQFF. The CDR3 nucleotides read TGTGCCAGCAGCTTAGCGGCAGGCGGGAGGGCCAATGAGCAGTTCTTC. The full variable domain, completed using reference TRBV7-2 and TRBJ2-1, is GAGVSQSPSNKVTEKGKDVELRCDPISGHTALYWYRQSLGQGLEFLIYFQGNSAPDKSGLPSDRFSAERTGGSVSTLTIQRTQQEDSAVYLCASSLAAGGRANEQFFGPGTRLTVL.

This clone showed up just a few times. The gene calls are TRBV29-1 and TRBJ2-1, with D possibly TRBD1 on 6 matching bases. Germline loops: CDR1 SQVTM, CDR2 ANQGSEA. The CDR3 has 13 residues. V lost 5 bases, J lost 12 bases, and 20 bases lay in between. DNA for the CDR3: TGCAGCGTTTACGAGCAGGGGATTGCTGGGCAGTTCTTC. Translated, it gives CSVYEQGIAGQFF.

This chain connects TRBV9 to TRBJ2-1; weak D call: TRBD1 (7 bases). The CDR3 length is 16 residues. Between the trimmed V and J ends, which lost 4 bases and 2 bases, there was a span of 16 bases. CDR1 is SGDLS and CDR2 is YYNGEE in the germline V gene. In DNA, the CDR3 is TGTGCCAGCAGCCAATCGGAGGGGGCTACCTACAATGAGCAGTTCTTC. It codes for CASSQSEGATYNEQFF.

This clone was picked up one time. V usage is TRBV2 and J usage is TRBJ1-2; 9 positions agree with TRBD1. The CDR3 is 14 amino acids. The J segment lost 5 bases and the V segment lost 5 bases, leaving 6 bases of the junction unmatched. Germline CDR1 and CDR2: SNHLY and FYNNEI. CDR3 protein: CASSSGTGSYGYTF. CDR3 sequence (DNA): TGTGCCAGCAGTTCCGGGACAGGGTCTTATGGCTACACCTTC.

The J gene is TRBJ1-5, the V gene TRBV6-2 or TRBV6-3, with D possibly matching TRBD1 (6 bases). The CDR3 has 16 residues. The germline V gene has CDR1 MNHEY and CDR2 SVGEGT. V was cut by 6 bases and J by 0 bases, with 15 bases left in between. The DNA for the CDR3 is TGTGCCAGCAGCCTAAACGGACAGAATAGCAATCAGCCCCAGCATTTT. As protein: CASSLNGQNSNQPQHF.

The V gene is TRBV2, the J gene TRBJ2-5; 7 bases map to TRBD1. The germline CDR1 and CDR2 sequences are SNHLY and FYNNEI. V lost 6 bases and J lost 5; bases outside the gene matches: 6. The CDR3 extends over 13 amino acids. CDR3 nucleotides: TGTGCCAGCAGGAGGACAGGTTGGGAGACCCAGTACTTC. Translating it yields CASRRTGWETQYF.

CDR3 DNA sequence: TGTGCCAGCAGCCGTCTACTAGCGGGAGTAGCCGGGGAGCTGTTTTTT. Its protein is CASSRLLAGVAGELFF. The V and J genes are TRBV5-4 and TRBJ2-2; 11 bases agree with TRBD2. V shed 4 bases and J 6 bases; nucleotides not matched to a gene: 8. In germline, CDR1 is SGHNT, CDR2 YYREEE (reference sequence). This CDR3 has 16 amino acids.